The source of this TCR beta chain is a study of cytomegalovirus exposure and HLA in healthy donors. The CDR3 runs 16 residues. V gave up 4 bases and J gave up 4 bases; unmatched junction bases: 5. Per germline, CDR1 SGHRS and CDR2 YFSETQ. Researchers ran the PCR with 60 Vbeta and 13 Jbeta primers. The method was immunoSEQ multiplex PCR; TCRdb's version includes in-frame clones alone and lacks a portion of them. The sample lists about 150,000 clones, 60% to 85% occurring once. The receptor's source is a man aged 35 to 55 in good health and CMV-seropositive. Sequencing input: PBMCs. This rearrangement joins TRBV5-1 to TRBJ2-1; 13 nucleotides match TRBD2. CDR3 loop: CASSQGTSGTYNEQFF. The CDR3 bases are TGCGCCAGCAGCCAGGGGACTAGCGGGACTTACAATGAGCAGTTCTTC.